Described below is a single T cell receptor beta chain sequence and its context. The assay was immunoSEQ multiplex PCR, and TCRdb's table has in-frame clones only and misses some. This repertoire shows a few million clones, 90% to 97% found once; its top ten account for approximately 0.13%. The data are from a study of shared clonotypes between healthy human individuals. Study-level information: The study used three CD4 naive, three CD4 memory, two CD8 naive and one CD8 memory plate per donor.

CDR1 MGHRA and CDR2 YSYEKL come from the germline V gene. The length of the CDR3 is 19 residues. The trim removed 3 bases at V and 4 bases at J, leaving 17 bases unmatched. The source is a young man in good health. J is TRBJ1-2 and V is TRBV4-1, with 10 bases fitting TRBD1. Sequencing was carried out using naive CD4+ T cells sorted from blood. Subset reported: CD45RA+ positively selected. The CDR3 is CASSHSYPSSGTGVYGYTF. Here the CDR3 DNA reads TGCGCCAGCAGCCACAGTTACCCTTCGTCCGGGACAGGGGTCTATGGCTACACCTTC.